This TCR beta chain is from a study of beta chain features in type 1 diabetes. For the study at large: Healthy donors and patients showed comparable age, gender and cell yields. Study results and caveats: In cDNA sequencing, cells with high TCR expression could be over-represented. Shorter TCRB CDR3s, moderately but significantly so, were found in Type 1 diabetes patients in all four CD4+ subsets.

A note on this clone: The antigen is undetermined.

Sequenced material consisted of expressed TCRB transcripts (all of the isolated RNA was reverse transcribed). Assay: immunoSEQ multiplex PCR; the TCRdb copy retains only in-frame clones and omits some. There are roughly 370,000 clones in the sample; over 11% occur only once, and roughly 0.04% lies in the top ten. The CDR3 runs to 13 residues. Per the germline V gene, CDR1 is SGDLS and CDR2 is YYNGEE. The V gene end was trimmed by 2 bases and the J gene end by 3 bases; junction bases not matched to a gene: 0. The chain is built from TRBV9 and TRBJ1-2, with 8 bases aligning to TRBD1. The TCR comes from a young man in good health. Sequenced sample: naive CD4+ T cells from blood. CDR3 nucleotides: TGTGCCAGCAGCGTGGACAGGGACTATGGCTACACCTTC. This sequence encodes CASSVDRDYGYTF. The variable domain in full, completed from reference TRBV9 and TRBJ1-2, reads DSGVTQTPKHLITATGQRVTLRCSPRSGDLSVYWYQQSLDQGLQFLIQYYNGEERAKGNILERFSAQQFPDLHSELNLSSLELGDSALYFCASSVDRDYGYTFGSGTRLTVV.